This passage covers 16 T cell receptor beta chains from one sample sequenced in a study of spatial heterogeneity in lung cancer. Specified time point: sample taken at primary tumor resection. TCRdb itself ran the 5' RACE reads through MiXCR, one entry per CDR3 protein. The sample yields approximately 49,000 distinct CDR3 sequences, around 5.2% seen once. Sequencing used PBMCs, obtained at surgery. The receptors were gathered from a male donor with early-stage non-small cell lung cancer.

This clonotype was seen many times. The chain uses TRBV20-1 and TRBJ2-2; D may be TRBD1 or TRBD2 (6 bases each). Germline assignment: CDR1 DFQATT and CDR2 SNEGSKA (reference sequence). The V gene lost 5 bases and the J gene lost 5 bases, with 12 bases spanning the gap. This CDR3 spans 13 amino acids. The CDR3 sequence is CSAYRAGTGELFF. The CDR3 DNA reads as TGCAGTGCTTACAGGGCGGGGACCGGGGAGCTGTTTTTT.

This clonotype has at least ten counts. The V gene is TRBV20-1, the J gene TRBJ2-3; D possibly uses TRBD1 or TRBD2 (5 bases each). Deletions cut 0 bases from V and 4 bases from J, with 14 bases between. The germline V gene encodes CDR1 DFQATT and CDR2 SNEGSKA (reference sequence). The CDR3 extends over 15 amino acids. The CDR3: CSARDWGSAADTQYF. The DNA of the CDR3 is TGCAGTGCTAGAGATTGGGGGAGTGCCGCAGATACGCAGTATTTT.

This clonotype was seen ten or more times. V usage is TRBV5-1 and J usage is TRBJ2-4, with a tentative D call TRBD1 (6 bases). The CDR3 is 15 residues long. With 3 bases removed from V and 8 bases from J, the gap between germline ends came to 18 bases. Looked up from germline, CDR1 is SGHRS and CDR2 is YFSETQ. CDR3 coding DNA: TGCGCCAGCAGCTCCTCAGGGACACCGACGGACATTCAGTACTTC. It yields the protein CASSSSGTPTDIQYF.

There are a few counts of this clonotype. V is TRBV5-1 and J is TRBJ1-2; the D gene is possibly TRBD1 (6 bases). Trimming took off 3 bases at V and 4 bases at J, with 16 bases between the two ends. The germline V gene has CDR1 SGHRS and CDR2 YFSETQ. The CDR3 spans 15 residues. Here the CDR3 DNA reads TGCGCCAGCAGCTCCGCCGGGACACTCGCCTATGGCTACACCTTC. Its protein product is CASSSAGTLAYGYTF.

This clonotype was counted ten times or more. The DNA of the CDR3 is TGCAGTGCCGCCGGGACTGGGAAGGGTCAGTACTTC. As protein: CSAAGTGKGQYF. The chain carries TRBV20-1 and TRBJ2-4; a weak D match, TRBD2 (6 bases). Between the trimmed V and J ends, which lost 6 bases and 12 bases, there was a span of 18 bases. This CDR3 has 12 residues. Germline V CDR1 and CDR2: DFQATT, SNEGSKA (reference sequence).

There are many counts of this clonotype. The chain employs TRBV5-1 and TRBJ2-7; a possible D gene is TRBD1 (6 bases). CDR1 SGHRS and CDR2 YFSETQ come from the germline V gene. The germline V and J ends were trimmed by 3 bases and 13 bases, with 17 bases remaining between them. CDR3 length: 12 residues. This CDR3 reads CASSSQGHELYF. CDR3 nucleotide sequence: TGCGCCAGCAGCTCACAGGGACATGAGCTTTACTTC.

This clonotype was seen many times. The chain couples TRBV3-1 to TRBJ2-5; a weak D match, TRBD2 (6 bases). V was cut by 1 base and J by 1 base, with 10 bases left in between. The germline gives CDR1 LGHDT, CDR2 YNNKEL (reference sequence). This CDR3 has 15 residues. The CDR3 bases are TGTGCCAGCAGCCAAGGTTTTAGCGGCCAAGAGACCCAGTACTTC. It yields the protein CASSQGFSGQETQYF.

This clonotype was seen a few times. The chain joins TRBV5-1 to TRBJ1-2; D is unclear. The CDR3 has 14 amino acids. The V and J ends lost 2 bases and 4 bases respectively, with 12 bases between them. CDR1 and CDR2 from the germline V gene are SGHRS and YFSETQ. The CDR3 spells CASSFLTGGYGYTF. As DNA, the CDR3 is TGCGCCAGCAGCTTCCTTACCGGCGGCTATGGCTACACCTTC.

The sample holds a few counts of this clonotype. The J gene is TRBJ1-4, the V gene TRBV4-1; maybe TRBD1 (5 bases). The germline CDR1 and CDR2 sequences are MGHRA and YSYEKL. Trimming stripped 4 bases from V and 4 bases from J, with 10 bases between. The CDR3 sequence is 14 residues long. The DNA for the CDR3 is TGCGCCAGCAGCCTACAGGCATTTAATGAAAAACTGTTTTTT. It is translated as CASSLQAFNEKLFF.

The table lists this clonotype with many counts. The chain links TRBV10-3 to TRBJ2-2, with 7 bases matching TRBD2. The CDR3 covers 16 residues. The germline V gene has CDR1 ENHRY and CDR2 SYGVKD. Germline trimming cut 1 base from V and 6 bases from J; bases unmatched to any gene: 8. The CDR3 bases are TGTGCCATCAGTGAGTACGGCGGGAGCCCCCCCGGGGAGCTGTTTTTT. Protein: CAISEYGGSPPGELFF.

This clonotype was seen repeatedly, ten times or more. This chain joins TRBV27 and TRBJ2-7; 15 bases line up with TRBD2. Per the germline V gene, CDR1 is MNHEY and CDR2 is SMNVEV (reference sequence). V was clipped by 4 bases and J by 7 bases; unmatched bases: 17. The CDR3 covers 19 residues. The CDR3 loop is CASSSYSPGTSGRLGEQYF. The CDR3 DNA reads TGTGCCAGCAGTTCCTACTCACCCGGGACTAGCGGGAGGCTTGGTGAGCAGTACTTC.

This clonotype was detected many times. The CDR3 DNA is TGTGCCAGCAGTCCTCATATCGGGAGCGGGGATACGCAGTATTTT. It encodes CASSPHIGSGDTQYF. The chain carries TRBV6-2 or TRBV6-3 and TRBJ2-3, with a tentative D call TRBD2 (6 bases). This CDR3 has 15 residues. Germline assignment: CDR1 MNHEY and CDR2 SVGEGT. Trimming pared 5 bases from V and 6 bases from J, leaving 18 bases between.

In its sample, this clonotype was seen many times. V and J are TRBV7-2 and TRBJ2-7; D possibly corresponds to TRBD2 (5 bases). Trimming shortened V by 5 bases and J by 4 bases, and 9 bases separated the two germline ends. The CDR3 is 12 amino acids. Germline V gene data show CDR1 as SGHTA and CDR2 as FQGNSA. DNA for the CDR3: TGTGCCAGCAGCCCCCAGCGGTACGAGCAGTACTTC. Translating gives CASSPQRYEQYF.

Many counts were recorded for this clonotype. This chain uses TRBV27 with TRBJ1-2; 10 bases agree with TRBD1. Germline values: CDR1 MNHEY, CDR2 SMNVEV (reference sequence). This CDR3 is built from 16 residues. J was trimmed by 0 bases and V by 5 bases; bases with no gene match: 6. The CDR3 sequence is CASSPQGQGTNYGYTF. Here the CDR3 DNA reads TGTGCCAGCAGTCCCCAGGGACAGGGGACTAACTATGGCTACACCTTC.

At least ten counts were recorded for this clonotype. V and J are TRBV28 and TRBJ2-2, with D uncertain. V shed 2 bases and J shed 5 bases, with 3 bases lying between them. Germline CDR1 reads MDHEN; CDR2 reads SYDVKM. The CDR3 runs 12 residues. The CDR3 DNA follows: TGTGCCAGCAGTTTAGGGACCGGGGAGCTGTTTTTT. It codes for CASSLGTGELFF.

Comment on this clonotype: A much larger clone lies a single base off, so this may be a read error. The rearrangement uses TRBV15 and TRBJ2-1; possibly TRBD2 for D (6 bases). CDR1 and CDR2 from the germline V gene are LNHNV and YYDKDF (reference sequence). Trimming left V 5 bases short and J 7 bases short, with 18 bases between. The CDR3 is 15 amino acids. CDR3 DNA: TGTGCCACCAGCGTGACTATCGGGAGTGAGAATGAGCAGTTCTTC. This gives the protein CATSVTIGSENEQFF.